These 31 T cell receptor beta chains share one sample of origin, sequenced in a study of T cell responses to AZD1222 COVID-19 vaccine. Libraries were prepared by immunoSEQ multiplex PCR; TCRdb keeps only in-frame clonotypes and omits some of them. The sample lists about 170,000 clones; 85% to 95% were seen once. The sample was peripheral blood, taken on day 0 of AZD1222 vaccination. These receptors came from an adult in good health.

The chain combines TRBV12-3 or TRBV12-4 with TRBJ1-1; D call uncertain. V was pared by 3 bases and J by 8 bases, with 10 bases between. CDR3 length: 12 residues. CDR3 region: CASSLWEGEAFF. Written as DNA, the CDR3 is TGTGCCAGCAGTTTGTGGGAAGGGGAAGCTTTCTTT.

The rearrangement joins TRBV12-3 or TRBV12-4 to TRBJ2-1; D may be TRBD1 or TRBD2 (5 bases each). Trimming cost V 5 bases and J 7 bases, with 12 bases left between them. The CDR3 length is 13 residues. The CDR3 nucleotides read TGTGCCAGCAGTCGAAGTTGGGGGAATGAGCAGTTCTTC. This sequence encodes CASSRSWGNEQFF.

J is TRBJ2-7 and V is TRBV27; D could derive from TRBD1 or TRBD2 (5 bases each). This CDR3 spans 13 amino acids. Germline assignment: CDR1 MNHEY and CDR2 SMNVEV (reference sequence). Deletions cut 5 bases from V and 4 bases from J, with 12 bases between. The DNA for the CDR3 is TGTGCCAGCAGTCTGAGGGGCGGGTACGAGCAGTACTTC. Translation gives CASSLRGGYEQYF.

Only one count was recorded for this clone. The V call is TRBV6-7, the J call TRBJ2-7, with D possibly being TRBD1 (6 bases). TRBV6-7 is an open reading frame, and its role is uncertain. Trimming removed 11 bases from V and 2 bases from J, with 13 bases in between. The CDR3 is made up of 12 amino acids. The CDR3 nucleotides are TGTGCCGGACATAACAGGGCCTACGAGCAGTACTTC. It is translated as CAGHNRAYEQYF.

CDR3 DNA sequence: TGTGCCAGCAGCCCCACCGAGGGGGCGAATCAGCCCCAGCATTTT. This sequence encodes CASSPTEGANQPQHF. The chain is built from TRBV14 and TRBJ1-5, with TRBD1 identical over 7 bases. The CDR3 sequence is 15 residues long. CDR1 is SGHDN, CDR2 FVKESK, per germline. Losses at the gene ends were 4 bases for V and 4 bases for J; bases not matched to a gene: 7.

The rearrangement links TRBV6-5 to TRBJ1-5; D is uncertain. Between the trimmed V and J ends, which lost 4 bases and 2 bases, there was a span of 15 bases. Germline V CDR1 and CDR2: MNHEY, SVGAGI. The CDR3 loop spans 16 amino acids. CDR3 amino acids: CASSSVPLGGNQPQHF. CDR3 DNA: TGTGCCAGCAGTTCCGTCCCCCTAGGCGGCAATCAGCCCCAGCATTTT.

The chain uses TRBV10-3 and TRBJ1-5; TRBD1 might be the D (6 bases). Germline V gene data show CDR1 as ENHRY and CDR2 as SYGVKD. The CDR3 extends over 13 amino acids. V was clipped by 6 bases and J by 5 bases, with 11 bases between them. CDR3 protein: CAISGQNDQPQHF. As DNA, the CDR3 is TGTGCCATCAGCGGACAGAACGATCAGCCCCAGCATTTT.

The V call is TRBV7-2, the J call TRBJ2-3; D possibly corresponds to TRBD2 (6 bases). CDR1 and CDR2 from the germline V gene are SGHTA and FQGNSA. CDR3 length: 13 amino acids. The CDR3 nucleotides read TGTGCTGCAGATGGGGGGTCGACGGATACGCAGTATTTT. Residues: CAADGGSTDTQYF.

The chain combines TRBV12-3 or TRBV12-4 with TRBJ2-7, with D unclear. The CDR3 consists of 13 residues. Trimming removed 1 base at V and 4 bases at J, with 8 bases between. CDR3 nucleotides: TGTGCCAGCAGTTTAGGGCAGATTTACGAGCAGTACTTC. Translated, it gives CASSLGQIYEQYF.

The gene calls are TRBV27 and TRBJ1-5; tentative D call: TRBD1 (6 bases). V lost 4 bases, J lost 5 bases, and 9 bases lay in between. Germline CDR1 is MNHEY and CDR2 is SMNVEV (reference sequence). This CDR3 is built from 13 residues. The CDR3 DNA is TGTGCCAGCAGTTGGGGGCTTGATCAGCCCCAGCATTTT. This codes for CASSWGLDQPQHF.

J is TRBJ2-3 and V is TRBV12-5, with 8 bases lining up with TRBD2. The germline V gene has CDR1 LGHNT and CDR2 FRNRAP. The CDR3 runs to 18 residues. After removal of 0 bases from V and 3 bases from J, the junction contained 11 bases not matched to a gene. The CDR3 region has the DNA TGTGCTAGTGGTTTGGTACGGAGCGGGAGCACGGGGACAGATACGCAGTATTTT. It specifies CASGLVRSGSTGTDTQYF.

In DNA, the CDR3 is TGTGCCAGTGGAGCTAACTATGGCTACACCTTC. Protein sequence: CASGANYGYTF. This chain connects TRBV19 to TRBJ1-2; no firm D call. Germline CDR1 and CDR2: LNHDA and SQIVND (reference sequence). The CDR3 covers 11 residues. V lost 8 bases and J lost 0, with 4 bases in between.

This clone occurred once. The gene calls are TRBV5-1 and TRBJ2-1, with 7 bases matching TRBD2. CDR1 SGHRS and CDR2 YFSETQ come from the germline V gene. V shed 0 bases and J 6 bases; nucleotides not matched to a gene: 3. CDR3 length: 14 amino acids. The CDR3 loop is CASSLVPGGNEQFF. The CDR3 DNA reads TGCGCCAGCAGCTTGGTGCCGGGGGGCAATGAGCAGTTCTTC.

Only a few counts were recorded for this clone. The V gene is TRBV18, the J gene TRBJ2-1; D unresolved. The CDR3 consists of 12 residues. Germline values: CDR1 KGHSH, CDR2 LQKENI. V was shortened by 8 bases and J by 1 base, with 6 bases between the two germline ends. The CDR3 sequence is CASATSYNEQFF. Written as DNA, the CDR3 is TGTGCCAGCGCCACGTCCTACAATGAGCAGTTCTTC.

This chain links TRBV30 with TRBJ1-1; no clear D. Germline values: CDR1 GTSNPN, CDR2 SVGIG (reference sequence). V was pared by 0 bases and J by 4 bases, with 9 bases between. The CDR3 runs to 13 residues. CDR3 protein: CAWSVLFGTEAFF. The DNA for the CDR3 is TGTGCCTGGAGTGTGCTTTTCGGCACTGAAGCTTTCTTT.

The chain joins TRBV19 to TRBJ2-2, with no clear D. V dropped 6 bases and J dropped 0 bases, with 11 bases sitting between them. The CDR3 spans 15 residues. Germline V CDR1 and CDR2: LNHDA, SQIVND (reference sequence). CDR3 region: CASRRAASNTGELFF. The CDR3 DNA reads as TGTGCCAGTAGAAGGGCAGCCTCGAACACCGGGGAGCTGTTTTTT.

The chain combines TRBV5-1 with TRBJ2-1; TRBD2 agrees at 8 bases. CDR3 size: 15 residues. CDR1 SGHRS and CDR2 YFSETQ come from the germline V gene. The junction had 9 bases not matched to a gene; V was cut back by 4 bases and J by 6 bases. This CDR3 reads CASSDGTRLGNEQFF. The CDR3 nucleotides are TGCGCCAGCAGCGACGGGACTAGATTGGGCAATGAGCAGTTCTTC.

The chain couples TRBV5-1 to TRBJ2-7; TRBD1 is a possible D gene (6 bases). V was pared by 3 bases and J by 0 bases, with 22 bases between. There are 18 residues in the CDR3. Germline CDR1 is SGHRS and CDR2 is YFSETQ. CDR3 amino acids: CASSSGKGVRLSSYEQYF. The CDR3 DNA reads TGCGCCAGCAGCTCCGGAAAGGGGGTTAGACTAAGCTCCTACGAGCAGTACTTC.

The V gene is TRBV29-1, the J gene TRBJ2-7; 8 positions match TRBD1. CDR1 and CDR2 from the germline V gene are SQVTM and ANQGSEA. This CDR3 is 13 amino acids long. Unmatched junction bases numbered 4, after V lost 4 bases and J lost 2 bases. The CDR3 reads CSVGPGQAYEQYF. For the CDR3, the DNA is TGCAGCGTTGGTCCGGGACAGGCCTACGAGCAGTACTTC.

This clone appeared once. The chain uses TRBV5-1 and TRBJ2-1, with 9 bases aligning to TRBD2. The CDR3 runs to 13 residues. Per germline, CDR1 SGHRS and CDR2 YFSETQ. V trimming: 5 bases; J trimming: 10 bases; junction bases outside the gene matches: 7. The CDR3 loop reads CASRNGGGDEQFF. The CDR3, as DNA: TGCGCCAGCAGGAACGGCGGGGGGGACGAGCAGTTCTTC. Using reference TRBV5-1 and TRBJ2-1 for the parts outside the CDR3, the full variable domain is KAGVTQTPRYLIKTRGQQVTLSCSPISGHRSVSWYQQTPGQGLQFLFEYFSETQRNKGNFPGRFSGRQFSNSRSEMNVSTLELGDSALYLCASRNGGGDEQFFGPGTRLTVL.

The V and J genes are TRBV2 and TRBJ2-4; a possible D gene is TRBD2 (5 bases). CDR3 length: 14 amino acids. Trimming left V 11 bases short and J 0 bases short, with 14 bases between. CDR1 and CDR2 from the germline V gene are SNHLY and FYNNEI. The CDR3 sequence: CALRDPLAKNIQYF. The CDR3 region has the DNA TGTGCCCTCCGGGATCCCCTAGCCAAAAACATTCAGTACTTC.

This chain links TRBV14 with TRBJ1-5; D uncertain. Trimming pared 1 base from V and 4 bases from J, leaving 8 bases between. Germline values: CDR1 SGHDN, CDR2 FVKESK. The CDR3 has 14 residues. CDR3 DNA: TGTGCCAGCAGCCAAGGGGGTGGGAATCAGCCCCAGCATTTT. Residues: CASSQGGGNQPQHF.

The J gene is TRBJ1-4, the V gene TRBV14, with D unresolved. The CDR3 spans 12 residues. The V gene's germline CDR1 is SGHDN and CDR2 FVKESK. V gave up 3 bases and J gave up 5 bases, with 4 bases separating them. This chain's CDR3 is CASSHWNEKLFF. CDR3 nucleotides: TGTGCCAGCAGCCACTGGAATGAAAAACTGTTTTTT.

CDR3 residues: CASSYSFLTGKETQYF. CDR3 in DNA: TGTGCCAGCAGTTACTCGTTCTTGACAGGCAAAGAGACCCAGTACTTC. This chain links TRBV6-5 with TRBJ2-5; a possible D gene is TRBD1 (6 bases). The CDR3 contains 16 residues. From germline, CDR1 is MNHEY and CDR2 SVGAGI. V lost 0 bases to trimming and J lost 3 bases, with 14 bases between them.

This clone occurred once. This chain links TRBV27 with TRBJ2-2; 10 nucleotides match TRBD2. The CDR3 has 18 residues. Germline V gene sequence: CDR1 MNHEY, CDR2 SMNVEV (reference sequence). The junction had 15 bases not matched to a gene; V was cut back by 3 bases and J by 8 bases. CDR3 protein: CASSFNTGLAGARGELFF. The CDR3 DNA follows: TGTGCCAGCAGTTTTAATACTGGGCTAGCGGGAGCTCGTGGGGAGCTGTTTTTT.

This clone was recorded only once. The chain has TRBV12-3 or TRBV12-4 and TRBJ2-1; no clear D. V dropped 7 bases and J dropped 4 bases, with 5 bases sitting between them. This CDR3 spans 11 amino acids. Here the CDR3 reads CASTEYNEQFF. CDR3 in DNA: TGTGCCAGCACCGAATACAATGAGCAGTTCTTC.

The gene calls are TRBV11-2 and TRBJ2-7; 11 bases are a match to TRBD2. Germline CDR1 is SGHAT and CDR2 is FQNNGV. CDR3 length equals 15 residues. With 2 bases clipped from V and 4 bases from J, the junction kept 4 bases outside the gene matches. The CDR3 nucleotides are TGTGCCAGCAGCTTAATGCTAGCGGGAGGTTACGAGCAGTACTTC. This gives the protein CASSLMLAGGYEQYF.

The chain is built from TRBV6-4 and TRBJ2-6; D not certain. Trimming removed 4 bases from V and 2 bases from J, with 6 bases in between. CDR3 length: 14 residues. The germline V gene has CDR1 MRHNA and CDR2 SNTAGT. In DNA form, the CDR3 reads TGTGCCAGCAGTGCCGGCCCTGGGGCCAACGTCCTGACTTTC. This sequence encodes CASSAGPGANVLTF.

The chain links TRBV19 to TRBJ2-3; perhaps TRBD2 as D (6 bases). CDR3 size: 15 residues. CDR1 is LNHDA and CDR2 is SQIVND in the germline V gene (reference sequence). V was cut by 3 bases and J by 0 bases, with 10 bases left in between. The CDR3 DNA reads TGTGCCAGTAGTATCGGGACTGCTAGCACAGATACGCAGTATTTT. Protein product: CASSIGTASTDTQYF.

The genes are TRBV19 and TRBJ2-3; possible D gene TRBD2, 6 bases. CDR3 length equals 13 residues. CDR1 and CDR2 (germline): LNHDA, SQIVND (reference sequence). V was cut by 11 bases and J by 1 base, with 13 bases left in between. The CDR3 protein is CAARRDRTDTQYF. CDR3 bases: TGTGCCGCACGGCGGGACCGCACAGATACGCAGTATTTT. The variable domain in full, completed from reference TRBV19 and TRBJ2-3, reads DGGITQSPKYLFRKEGQNVTLSCEQNLNHDAMYWYRQDPGQGLRLIYYSQIVNDFQKGDIAEGYSVSREKKESFPLTVTSAQKNPTAFYLCAARRDRTDTQYFGPGTRLTVL.

The V and J genes are TRBV6-5 and TRBJ1-1; maybe TRBD1 (5 bases). The length of the CDR3 is 14 residues. Germline V lookup: CDR1 MNHEY, CDR2 SVGAGI. Trimming stripped 6 bases from V and 4 bases from J, with 15 bases between. CDR3 coding DNA: TGTGCCAGCAGCCAGGAGGGACTAAGCACTGAAGCTTTCTTT. Amino acids: CASSQEGLSTEAFF.